This entry lists 10 T cell receptor beta chains sequenced from one sample in a study of shared clonotypes between healthy human individuals. Assay used: immunoSEQ multiplex PCR; TCRdb lists only in-frame clones, some missing. The sample lists over 850,000 clones; around three quarters were seen once. What was sequenced was memory CD4+ T cells from PBMCs. Subset indicated: CD45RA-negative fraction. Every receptor here comes from a man aged 18 to 30 in good health. Some clones in this sample may be carry-over from other donors' samples.

The chain employs TRBV6-1 and TRBJ2-3, with 7 bases that match TRBD2. The CDR3 consists of 15 residues. Germline CDR1 and CDR2: MNHNS and SASEGT. Germline trimming cut 4 bases from V and 2 bases from J; bases unmatched to any gene: 6. The CDR3 nucleotides are TGTGCCAGCAGTGCGGGGGGAGGGCCCACAGATACGCAGTATTTT. Translated: CASSAGGGPTDTQYF.

For the CDR3, the DNA is TGTGCCAGCAGTACGCCCTCAGGCAGGTACTATGGCTACACCTTC. Residues: CASSTPSGRYYGYTF. V and J are TRBV6-5 and TRBJ1-2, with unresolved D. CDR3 length: 15 amino acids. CDR1 is MNHEY, CDR2 SVGAGI, per germline. The ends were cut back, 5 bases at V and 3 bases at J, with 16 bases in the middle.

The chain couples TRBV5-1 to TRBJ2-4, with 8 bases lining up with TRBD1. J lost 6 bases, V lost 4 bases, and 6 bases had no gene match. The CDR3 spans 14 residues. Germline V gene data show CDR1 as SGHRS and CDR2 as YFSETQ. For the CDR3, the DNA is TGCGCCAGCAGCCCCCAGGGGGCGGGAAACATTCAGTACTTC. Encoded protein: CASSPQGAGNIQYF.

As regards this clone: Other DNA sequences of this sample code for an identical CDR3. The V call is TRBV10-3, the J call TRBJ2-7; D is unclear. V was shortened by 0 bases and J by 3 bases, with 9 bases between the two germline ends. Germline V lookup: CDR1 ENHRY, CDR2 SYGVKD. The CDR3 totals 14 residues. CDR3 region: CAISESRASYEQYF. The CDR3 DNA follows: TGTGCCATCAGTGAGTCGAGAGCGAGCTACGAGCAGTACTTC.

The table lists this clone with a few counts. The chain couples TRBV18 to TRBJ1-1; 8 bases match TRBD1. The J segment lost 5 bases and the V segment lost 4 bases, leaving 6 bases of the junction unmatched. CDR1 KGHSH and CDR2 LQKENI come from the germline V gene. CDR3 length equals 14 residues. This CDR3 is CASSQAGQDTEAFF. The CDR3 nucleotides read TGTGCCAGCTCACAAGCGGGACAGGATACTGAAGCTTTCTTT.

This rearrangement joins TRBV5-6 to TRBJ2-7, with D possibly TRBD2 on 5 matching bases. This CDR3 has 13 residues. Germline assignment: CDR1 SGHDT and CDR2 YYEEEE. The V end lost 3 bases, the J end lost 5 bases, and 12 bases lay between the germline ends. The CDR3 DNA reads TGTGCCAGCAGCTCTAGCCCTTTACACGAGCAGTACTTC. It translates to CASSSSPLHEQYF.

The sample holds one count of this clone. This chain connects TRBV28 to TRBJ1-2; possible D gene TRBD1, 5 bases. In germline, CDR1 is MDHEN, CDR2 SYDVKM. The CDR3 consists of 13 residues. Trimming shortened V by 3 bases and J by 3 bases, and 8 bases separated the two germline ends. CDR3 in DNA: TGTGCCAGCAGTTTGGACACAGACTATGGCTACACCTTC. Translated: CASSLDTDYGYTF.

The V call is TRBV5-1, the J call TRBJ2-7; 10 bases map to TRBD2. The CDR3 totals 16 residues. Per the germline V gene, CDR1 is SGHRS and CDR2 is YFSETQ. V was pared by 0 bases and J by 4 bases, with 7 bases of the junction left unmatched. Here the CDR3 reads CASSLASLAGSYEQYF. In nucleotides, the CDR3 is TGCGCCAGCAGCTTGGCCTCACTAGCGGGGTCGTACGAGCAGTACTTC.

The chain recombines TRBV5-1 with TRBJ2-3; the match to TRBD2 covers 10 bases. Germline V gene data show CDR1 as SGHRS and CDR2 as YFSETQ. The CDR3 spans 16 residues. The V gene end was trimmed by 4 bases and the J gene end by 4 bases; junction bases not matched to a gene: 9. This chain's CDR3 is CASSRWASGSSDTQYF. In DNA form, the CDR3 reads TGCGCCAGCAGCCGGTGGGCTAGCGGGAGCTCAGATACGCAGTATTTT.

The chain couples TRBV6-1 to TRBJ2-7, with 10 bases that match TRBD2. This CDR3 comprises 14 residues. Losses at the gene ends were 4 bases for V and 5 bases for J; bases not matched to a gene: 5. Germline V gene data show CDR1 as MNHNS and CDR2 as SASEGT. The CDR3 DNA reads as TGTGCCAGCAGTGCCGGGACTAGCGTCAACGAGCAGTACTTC. This encodes CASSAGTSVNEQYF.